These 24 T cell receptor beta chains originate from one sample sequenced in a study of T-cell memory formation after mild COVID-19. Each CDR3 protein is one row after TCRdb ran MiXCR on the 5' RACE reads. The sample has about 140,000 distinct CDR3 sequences; about 14% are singletons. The sample was PBMCs or a T cell subset sorted from them (not recorded which). All receptors come from an adult woman who had mild COVID-19 (a few samples of this study predate the infection). Cell type and time point are not known.

This chain joins TRBV4-3 and TRBJ2-7, with D possibly being TRBD2 (6 bases). Germline V gene lookup returns CDR1 LGHNA and CDR2 YSLEER. Trimming took off 0 bases at V and 0 bases at J, with 15 bases between the two ends. The CDR3 spans 17 residues. The CDR3 bases are TGCGCCAGCAGCCAAGAATGGGGACTGAGGAGCTCCTACGAGCAGTACTTC. Translated: CASSQEWGLRSSYEQYF.

The gene calls are TRBV19 and TRBJ2-7; D is perhaps TRBD1 (5 bases). The CDR3 is 14 amino acids. The ends were cut back, 0 bases at V and 2 bases at J, with 8 bases in the middle. From germline, CDR1 is LNHDA and CDR2 SQIVND (reference sequence). This chain's CDR3 is CASSIDPGTYEQYF. The CDR3 region has the DNA TGTGCCAGTAGTATAGATCCAGGGACCTACGAGCAGTACTTC. Combining the CDR3 with reference TRBV19 and TRBJ2-7 gives the whole variable domain DGGITQSPKYLFRKEGQNVTLSCEQNLNHDAMYWYRQDPGQGLRLIYYSQIVNDFQKGDIAEGYSVSREKKESFPLTVTSAQKNPTAFYLCASSIDPGTYEQYFGPGTRLTVT.

This clonotype was seen more than once but under ten times. V is TRBV5-1 and J is TRBJ1-2, with D uncertain. The CDR3 has 24 amino acids. Germline CDR1 is SGHRS and CDR2 is YFSETQ. The V end was cut by 3 bases, the J end by 2 bases, with 41 bases between. The chain's CDR3 is CASSSEPSFGQPNYGYTGNYGYTF. For the CDR3, the DNA is TGCGCCAGCAGCTCGGAGCCCTCCTTCGGGCAGCCTAACTATGGCTACACCGGGAACTATGGCTACACCTTC.

This clonotype was found many times. V is TRBV7-2 and J is TRBJ2-7; possibly TRBD1 for D (6 bases). This CDR3 is 13 amino acids long. Per the germline V gene, CDR1 is SGHTA and CDR2 is FQGNSA. V lost 4 bases to trimming and J lost 3 bases, with 10 bases between them. CDR3 sequence: CASSYGQIYEQYF. CDR3 nucleotides: TGTGCCAGCAGCTATGGACAGATCTACGAGCAGTACTTC.

This clonotype was counted at least ten times. The chain is built from TRBV5-6 and TRBJ2-7; 8 nucleotides agree with TRBD1. V shed 7 bases, J shed 11 bases, and the junction held 14 bases outside the gene matches. CDR3 size: 13 residues. CDR1 is SGHDT, CDR2 YYEEEE, per germline. CDR3 loop: CASQGGLDRAKYF. The CDR3 nucleotides read TGTGCCAGCCAAGGGGGCCTGGACAGGGCGAAGTACTTC.

The genes are TRBV20-1 and TRBJ2-3; 13 nucleotides match TRBD2. This CDR3 spans 15 amino acids. V lost 6 bases and J lost 6; bases outside the gene matches: 9. Germline CDR1 and CDR2: DFQATT and SNEGSKA (reference sequence). CDR3 DNA sequence: TGCAGTGCGTCTACTAGCGGGAGGGCGTCGGATACGCAGTATTTT. Translated: CSASTSGRASDTQYF.

This clonotype showed up many times. The chain couples TRBV18 to TRBJ2-5; unclear D gene. V lost 6 bases, J lost 1 base, and 9 bases lay in between. CDR3 length equals 13 residues. The germline V gene has CDR1 KGHSH and CDR2 LQKENI. The CDR3 DNA reads as TGTGCCAGCTCGCCGGGCGTCCAAGAGACCCAGTACTTC. Encoded protein: CASSPGVQETQYF.

The chain uses TRBV29-1 and TRBJ2-3; D is perhaps TRBD2 (5 bases). The CDR3 covers 13 residues. V was pared by 3 bases and J by 6 bases, with 13 bases between. The germline V gene encodes CDR1 SQVTM and CDR2 ANQGSEA. CDR3 nucleotide sequence: TGCAGCGTTGATACGGGATCTACCGATACGCAGTATTTT. Its protein product is CSVDTGSTDTQYF.

The J gene is TRBJ2-6, the V gene TRBV24-1; maybe TRBD1 (5 bases). This CDR3 comprises 14 residues. V shed 10 bases and J shed 6 bases, with 15 bases lying between them. Per the germline V gene, CDR1 is KGHDR and CDR2 is SFDVKD. CDR3 sequence (DNA): TGTGCCACTGCTACAGGCTCCTTGGCCAACGTCCTGACTTTC. Translation gives CATATGSLANVLTF.

This clonotype was observed a few times. This rearrangement joins TRBV12-3 or TRBV12-4 to TRBJ1-6; D call uncertain. There are 15 residues in the CDR3. V was cut by 1 base and J by 3 bases, with 7 bases left in between. The CDR3 DNA reads as TGTGCCAGCAGTTTAGTAGGTGGCTATAATTCACCCCTCCACTTT. It is translated as CASSLVGGYNSPLHF.

In its sample, this clonotype was seen a few times. The chain recombines TRBV2 with TRBJ2-7; a possible D gene is TRBD2 (5 bases). CDR1 is SNHLY and CDR2 is FYNNEI in the germline V gene. The CDR3 is made up of 11 amino acids. The V end lost 6 bases, the J end lost 2 bases, and 5 bases lay between the germline ends. For the CDR3, the DNA is TGTGCCAGCAGGCGGGCCTACGAGCAGTACTTC. It specifies CASRRAYEQYF.

A few counts support this clonotype. The V call is TRBV9, the J call TRBJ2-7, with D maybe TRBD2 (6 bases). V dropped 4 bases and J dropped 5 bases, with 19 bases sitting between them. This CDR3 is built from 15 residues. Germline V gene data show CDR1 as SGDLS and CDR2 as YYNGEE. CDR3 in DNA: TGTGCCAGCAGCCCCCTGGGGGGAGATACCGACGAGCAGTACTTC. It is translated as CASSPLGGDTDEQYF.

This clonotype has more than one count but fewer than ten. The rearrangement joins TRBV29-1 to TRBJ2-7, with D perhaps matching TRBD1 or TRBD2 (6 bases each). This CDR3 region has 13 residues. The V end lost 7 bases, the J end lost 4 bases, and 17 bases lay between the germline ends. The germline gives CDR1 SQVTM, CDR2 ANQGSEA. The CDR3 DNA is TGCAGCGCCGTCCCCCGGGGGCGGTACGAGCAGTACTTC. It translates to CSAVPRGRYEQYF.

The chain couples TRBV6-4 to TRBJ2-3; 8 bases align to TRBD2. The CDR3 spans 14 residues. V shed 4 bases, J shed 0 bases, and the junction held 0 bases outside the gene matches. The germline CDR1 and CDR2 sequences are MRHNA and SNTAGT. CDR3 sequence: CASSASGSTDTQYF. The CDR3 DNA is TGTGCCAGCAGTGCTAGCGGGAGCACAGATACGCAGTATTTT.

This clonotype was observed a few times. J is TRBJ2-3 and V is TRBV29-1; D gene unclear. Germline assignment: CDR1 SQVTM and CDR2 ANQGSEA. The length of the CDR3 is 12 residues. V lost 3 bases and J 5 bases, leaving 9 bases between the germline ends. The CDR3 sequence: CSVDKRLDTQYF. The CDR3 region has the DNA TGCAGCGTTGATAAGCGCCTAGATACGCAGTATTTT.

This chain links TRBV5-1 with TRBJ1-1, with unresolved D. This CDR3 region has 15 residues. Germline CDR1 and CDR2: SGHRS and YFSETQ. V lost 4 bases, J lost 3 bases, and 16 bases lay in between. In nucleotides, the CDR3 is TGCGCCAGCAGCCCGACCCTGAGGAGGGACACTGAAGCTTTCTTT. Its protein is CASSPTLRRDTEAFF.

This clonotype came up a few times. The rearrangement links TRBV5-1 to TRBJ1-1; D not certain. The CDR3 has 13 amino acids. Germline V gene sequence: CDR1 SGHRS, CDR2 YFSETQ. The V end was cut by 0 bases, the J end by 7 bases, with 10 bases between. For the CDR3, the DNA is TGCGCCAGCAGCTTGGCCGAGGGAATTGAAGCTTTCTTT. Protein product: CASSLAEGIEAFF. Full variable domain (missing parts from reference TRBV5-1 and TRBJ1-1): KAGVTQTPRYLIKTRGQQVTLSCSPISGHRSVSWYQQTPGQGLQFLFEYFSETQRNKGNFPGRFSGRQFSNSRSEMNVSTLELGDSALYLCASSLAEGIEAFFGQGTRLTVV.

The chain joins TRBV20-1 to TRBJ2-7; 7 bases match TRBD2. Germline values: CDR1 DFQATT, CDR2 SNEGSKA (reference sequence). The CDR3 totals 15 residues. V trimming: 4 bases; J trimming: 3 bases; junction bases outside the gene matches: 12. CDR3 region: CSAKVVASGRYEQYF. CDR3 in DNA: TGCAGTGCTAAGGTGGTGGCTAGCGGACGCTACGAGCAGTACTTC.

This sequence joins TRBV20-1 and TRBJ2-2; D possibly corresponds to TRBD1 (5 bases). The CDR3 has 15 amino acids. Germline CDR1 reads DFQATT; CDR2 reads SNEGSKA (reference sequence). With 4 bases removed from V and 5 bases from J, the gap between germline ends came to 17 bases. The CDR3 here is CSATETGARTGELFF. The CDR3 bases are TGCAGTGCTACCGAAACAGGTGCTCGGACCGGGGAGCTGTTTTTT.

In this sample, this clonotype turned up many times. The chain couples TRBV18 to TRBJ2-7, with D possibly matching TRBD2 (5 bases). V lost 3 bases, J lost 6 bases, and 15 bases lay in between. The CDR3 is 14 amino acids. Germline CDR1 is KGHSH and CDR2 is LQKENI. The CDR3 loop is CASSPPEALAEQYF. The CDR3 coding sequence is TGTGCCAGCTCACCTCCGGAGGCTTTAGCCGAGCAGTACTTC.

Concerning this clonotype itself: The junction differs from germline at one of its ends, possibly a read error. The J gene is TRBJ2-7, the V gene TRBV14, with D perhaps matching TRBD1 (5 bases). This CDR3 is 11 amino acids long. CDR1 is SGHDN, CDR2 FVKESK, per germline. The CDR3 DNA is TGTGCCAGCAGCCGAAGTTCGACAGTGAACTTC. Amino acid sequence: CASSRSSTVNF.

This clonotype was counted a few times. A junction boundary mismatches the germline segment, possibly from a read error. V is TRBV7-2 and J is TRBJ2-4, with D possibly matching TRBD1 (6 bases). The CDR3 consists of 10 residues. The germline V gene has CDR1 SGHTA and CDR2 FQGNSA. CDR3 coding DNA: TGTGCCAGCAGCTTAGTCCCAGGGGACTTC. This sequence encodes CASSLVPGDF.

The chain carries TRBV4-1 and TRBJ1-2, with D hard to call. CDR3 length: 16 amino acids. V was trimmed by 1 base and J by 0 bases, leaving 12 bases between them. CDR1 is MGHRA and CDR2 is YSYEKL in the germline V gene. CDR3 sequence: CASSQGRTVTNYGYTF. Written as DNA, the CDR3 is TGCGCCAGCAGCCAAGGTCGGACGGTAACTAACTATGGCTACACCTTC.

The V and J genes are TRBV2 and TRBJ2-2, with 8 bases identical to TRBD2. Losses at the gene ends were 2 bases for V and 4 bases for J; bases not matched to a gene: 6. CDR1 SNHLY and CDR2 FYNNEI come from the germline V gene. CDR3 size: 16 residues. The CDR3 sequence: CASSESGLALTGELFF. CDR3 DNA: TGTGCCAGCAGTGAATCTGGACTAGCTCTCACCGGGGAGCTGTTTTTT.